The 9 T cell receptor beta chains presented below share a single source sample, sequenced in a study of shared clonotypes between healthy human individuals. The naive CD8 fraction comprised CD45RO-negative cells positively selected for CCR7 and excluded terminally differentiated effector memory CD45RA+ cells. Some clones are missing from TCRdb's copy, which holds only in-frame ones; the method was immunoSEQ multiplex PCR. The sample comprises about 2.1 million clones, around 95% of which are singletons, and about 1.6% rests with the top ten. The sequenced material came from naive CD8+ T cells from PBMCs. These TCRs come from a man aged 18 to 30 in good health. Some clones in this sample may be carry-over from other donors' samples.

The chain recombines TRBV27 with TRBJ2-2; D remains unclear. Germline loops: CDR1 MNHEY, CDR2 SMNVEV (reference sequence). Trimming took off 6 bases at V and 4 bases at J, with 15 bases between the two ends. The CDR3 consists of 15 residues. Here the CDR3 reads CASRPSLASTGELFF. CDR3 sequence (DNA): TGTGCCAGCAGGCCTTCCTTAGCCTCCACCGGGGAGCTGTTTTTT.

This clone showed up just once. The chain recombines TRBV11-2 with TRBJ1-2; tentatively, D is TRBD1 (6 bases). The germline V and J ends were trimmed by 3 bases and 7 bases, with 12 bases remaining between them. CDR1 and CDR2 from the germline V gene are SGHAT and FQNNGV. This CDR3 comprises 13 residues. The CDR3 region has the DNA TGTGCCAGCAGCTTTTCCCGCAGGGGTGGCTACACCTTC. Protein: CASSFSRRGGYTF.

This chain joins TRBV27 and TRBJ2-2; a possible D gene is TRBD2 (5 bases). The CDR3 runs to 16 residues. Germline V gives CDR1 MNHEY, CDR2 SMNVEV (reference sequence). Trimming removed 1 base from V and 1 base from J, with 10 bases in between. The CDR3 region has the DNA TGTGCCAGCAGTTTATTACCCGGGGTGAACACCGGGGAGCTGTTTTTT. Translating gives CASSLLPGVNTGELFF.

The chain joins TRBV6-5 to TRBJ1-1; D is possibly TRBD1 (6 bases). The CDR3 is 14 residues long. Between the trimmed V and J ends, which lost 5 bases and 1 base, there was a span of 11 bases. Germline values: CDR1 MNHEY, CDR2 SVGAGI. In DNA form, the CDR3 reads TGTGCCAGCAGTAACCGGGACAAGAACACTGAAGCTTTCTTT. This codes for CASSNRDKNTEAFF.

The chain uses TRBV10-3 and TRBJ2-2; D gene uncertain. Per the germline V gene, CDR1 is ENHRY and CDR2 is SYGVKD. The CDR3 covers 11 residues. V gave up 8 bases and J gave up 3 bases, with 4 bases separating them. CDR3 coding DNA: TGTGCCATCTGGGACACCGGGGAGCTGTTTTTT. The encoded protein is CAIWDTGELFF.

The genes are TRBV6-6 and TRBJ2-7; TRBD2 matches 7 bases. The junction had 9 bases not matched to a gene; V was cut back by 4 bases and J by 0 bases. The CDR3 runs to 16 residues. Germline lookup yields CDR1 MNHNY and CDR2 SVGAGI (reference sequence). CDR3 loop: CASSFPPAGASYEQYF. CDR3 DNA sequence: TGTGCCAGCAGTTTCCCCCCTGCGGGAGCCTCCTACGAGCAGTACTTC.

A single count supports this clone. This chain connects TRBV7-9 to TRBJ1-2; TRBD1 matches 7 bases. The germline CDR1 and CDR2 sequences are SEHNR and FQNEAQ (reference sequence). CDR3 size: 18 residues. The junction had 22 bases not matched to a gene; V was cut back by 5 bases and J by 7 bases. This CDR3 is CASSLQAPRGDPGGGYTF. The CDR3 nucleotides read TGTGCCAGCAGCCTCCAAGCCCCTAGAGGGGACCCAGGGGGTGGCTACACCTTC. Supplemented by reference TRBV7-9 and TRBJ1-2, the full variable domain reads DTGVSQNPRHKITKRGQNVTFRCDPISEHNRLYWYRQTLGQGPEFLTYFQNEAQLEKSRLLSDRFSAERPKGSFSTLEIQRTEQGDSAMYLCASSLQAPRGDPGGGYTFGSGTRLTVV.

J is TRBJ2-7 and V is TRBV15, with 9 bases lining up with TRBD1. There are 16 residues in the CDR3. In germline, CDR1 is LNHNV, CDR2 YYDKDF (reference sequence). The trim removed 3 bases at V and 6 bases at J, leaving 12 bases unmatched. CDR3 nucleotides: TGTGCCACCAGCAGGCGACCGGGACAGGGAATCGTCGAGCAGTACTTC. Protein: CATSRRPGQGIVEQYF.

The chain joins TRBV21-1 to TRBJ1-1; TRBD1, the D gene given by the table, was not confirmed from the DNA. TRBV21-1 is marked as a pseudogene. The CDR3 sequence is 15 residues long. The CDR3 sequence is CASSKLGYLNTEAFF. The CDR3 DNA follows: TGTGCCAGCAGCAAACTGGGCTACCTGAACACTGAAGCTTTCTTT.